These 23 T cell receptor beta chains share one sample of origin, sequenced in a study of T cells in Graves' hyperthyroidism and ophthalmopathy. Amplification of TCR beta CDR3 regions was performed using RNA transcripts as template. HTBI primers were used for first-round RT-PCR of the TCR CDR3. TCRdb processed the multiplex PCR reads anew with MiXCR; each CDR3 protein has one entry. The sample lists hundreds of thousands of distinct CDR3 sequences, 14% occurring once. Source material: blood. All receptors come from a young woman with Graves' hyperthyroidism.

J is TRBJ2-2 and V is TRBV19; 8 bases agree with TRBD2. Germline loops: CDR1 LNHDA, CDR2 SQIVND (reference sequence). Trimming at V came to 4 bases and at J to 1 base, leaving 8 bases not matched to a gene. This CDR3 spans 17 amino acids. The CDR3: CASSRPPGLGNTGELFF. For the CDR3, the DNA is TGTGCCAGTAGTAGACCACCGGGACTAGGGAACACCGGGGAGCTGTTTTTT.

The chain is built from TRBV20-1 and TRBJ1-3; no clear D gene. There are 14 residues in the CDR3. In germline, CDR1 is DFQATT, CDR2 SNEGSKA (reference sequence). V lost 3 bases to trimming and J lost 0 bases, with 9 bases between them. CDR3 coding DNA: TGCAGTGCTAGGGGCCCGAGCTCTGGAAACACCATATATTTT. It yields the protein CSARGPSSGNTIYF.

The sample holds many counts of this clonotype. The rearrangement joins TRBV20-1 to TRBJ2-7, with D tentatively TRBD2 (5 bases). CDR1 and CDR2 (germline): DFQATT, SNEGSKA (reference sequence). The CDR3 extends over 17 amino acids. The V end lost 0 bases, the J end lost 5 bases, and 23 bases lay between the germline ends. Here the CDR3 reads CSARDRKRAEPNHEQYF. For the CDR3, the DNA is TGCAGTGCTAGAGACCGAAAGAGAGCGGAGCCTAACCACGAGCAGTACTTC.

This clonotype was picked up many times. The CDR3 sequence is CASSPGGGLAGVRYNEQFF. The DNA of the CDR3 is TGTGCCAGCAGTCCCGGGGGAGGACTAGCGGGAGTGAGGTACAATGAGCAGTTCTTC. The gene calls are TRBV6-1 and TRBJ2-1; 13 bases match TRBD2. Germline assignment: CDR1 MNHNS and CDR2 SASEGT. The J segment lost 4 bases and the V segment lost 5 bases, leaving 14 bases of the junction unmatched. The CDR3 contains 19 residues.

This clonotype was seen at least ten times. The chain combines TRBV28 with TRBJ2-7; the match to TRBD2 covers 12 bases. The CDR3 runs to 13 residues. V lost 7 bases and J lost 6; bases outside the gene matches: 4. Germline CDR1 is MDHEN and CDR2 is SYDVKM. CDR3 in amino acids: CASTLAGGLEQYF. CDR3 in DNA: TGTGCCAGCACGCTAGCGGGAGGGCTCGAGCAGTACTTC.

In this sample, this clonotype turned up many times. The J gene is TRBJ2-3, the V gene TRBV11-1; 12 bases are a match to TRBD2. The CDR3 spans 16 residues. Germline V gene data show CDR1 as SGHAT and CDR2 as FQDESV (reference sequence). The junction had 4 bases not matched to a gene; V was cut back by 4 bases and J by 2 bases. CDR3 protein: CASSSRLAGVTDTQYF. The CDR3, as DNA: TGTGCCAGCAGCTCACGACTAGCGGGAGTCACAGATACGCAGTATTTT.

V is TRBV7-2 and J is TRBJ2-2; TRBD2 agrees at 8 bases. The germline V gene encodes CDR1 SGHTA and CDR2 FQGNSA. V shed 4 bases and J 0 bases; nucleotides not matched to a gene: 4. The CDR3 sequence is 16 residues long. CDR3 nucleotides: TGTGCCAGCAGCTCGATGGGACTAGCGAACACCGGGGAGCTGTTTTTT. Its protein is CASSSMGLANTGELFF.

The table lists this clonotype with a few counts. At one of its ends the junction is not consistent with the germline gene, which may arise from a read error. This sequence joins TRBV19 and TRBJ2-1; D call uncertain. This CDR3 is 14 amino acids long. CDR1 and CDR2 (germline): LNHDA, SQIVND (reference sequence). CDR3: CASSLDMSYNEQFF. Here the CDR3 DNA reads TGTGCCAGTAGTCTAGACATGAGCTACAATGAGCAGTTCTTC.

This clonotype was detected many times. The chain joins TRBV20-1 to TRBJ1-2; D is unresolved. The CDR3 consists of 11 residues. The V gene lost 6 bases and the J gene lost 8 bases, with 13 bases spanning the gap. Germline V gives CDR1 DFQATT, CDR2 SNEGSKA (reference sequence). The DNA for the CDR3 is TGCAGTGCCGACTTTTCCCGCGGCTACACCTTC. Its translation: CSADFSRGYTF.

This sequence joins TRBV7-9 and TRBJ2-7, with D unresolved. Trimming pared 5 bases from V and 3 bases from J, leaving 5 bases between. This CDR3 contains 11 residues. CDR1 is SEHNR and CDR2 is FQNEAQ in the germline V gene (reference sequence). CDR3: CASSPIYEQYF. DNA for the CDR3: TGTGCCAGCAGCCCAATCTACGAGCAGTACTTC.

This clonotype came up a few times. The chain combines TRBV20-1 with TRBJ1-2, with D possibly matching TRBD1 (5 bases). CDR3 length equals 15 residues. Trimming left V 3 bases short and J 4 bases short, with 18 bases between. Germline CDR1 and CDR2: DFQATT and SNEGSKA (reference sequence). The CDR3 DNA is TGCAGTGCTAGCAACACAATCGGGGGTTCCTATGGCTACACCTTC. Residues: CSASNTIGGSYGYTF.

This clonotype was observed many times. The chain joins TRBV20-1 to TRBJ2-3; 7 bases are a match to TRBD1. CDR3 length: 15 residues. V lost 3 bases and J lost 0; bases outside the gene matches: 6. Germline V gene data show CDR1 as DFQATT and CDR2 as SNEGSKA (reference sequence). The CDR3: CSARNGQASTDTQYF. The CDR3 DNA reads as TGCAGTGCTAGGAACGGACAGGCCAGCACAGATACGCAGTATTTT.

The V call is TRBV12-3 or TRBV12-4, the J call TRBJ2-7; 9 bases match TRBD2. The junction had 16 bases not matched to a gene; V was cut back by 5 bases and J by 2 bases. The CDR3 loop spans 18 amino acids. The CDR3 region is CASSPLNEGTSRTYEQYF. As DNA, the CDR3 is TGTGCCAGCAGTCCCTTGAACGAAGGGACTAGCCGAACCTACGAGCAGTACTTC.

The J gene is TRBJ2-7, the V gene TRBV4-1; TRBD1 agrees at 8 bases. The length of the CDR3 is 18 residues. With V trimmed by 5 bases and J by 3 bases, 18 bases remained unmatched. CDR1 is MGHRA and CDR2 is YSYEKL in the germline V gene. CDR3 sequence: CASSFLGGAGQGVYEQYF. DNA of the CDR3: TGCGCCAGCAGCTTCCTGGGTGGGGCAGGACAGGGAGTCTACGAGCAGTACTTC.

This clonotype was observed a handful of times. This may arise from a read error, as a much more abundant clone is one base away. The V call is TRBV11-2, the J call TRBJ2-7; D tentatively fits TRBD1 or TRBD2 (5 bases each). V was clipped by 4 bases and J by 10 bases, with 20 bases between them. CDR1 is SGHAT and CDR2 is FQNNGV in the germline V gene. The CDR3 runs 14 residues. Here the CDR3 reads CASSSLTGTYDQYF. The CDR3 DNA reads TGTGCCAGCAGCTCCCTCACCGGGACCTATGACCAGTACTTC.

This clonotype showed up just a few times. The chain recombines TRBV19 with TRBJ1-5; TRBD1 is a possible D gene (6 bases). Trimming removed 3 bases at V and 2 bases at J, with 11 bases between. CDR1 is LNHDA, CDR2 SQIVND, per germline (reference sequence). CDR3 length equals 15 residues. The CDR3 region is CASSIGDIRNQPQHF. CDR3 bases: TGTGCCAGTAGTATTGGGGACATACGCAATCAGCCCCAGCATTTT. The full variable domain, rest sourced from reference TRBV19 and TRBJ1-5, is DGGITQSPKYLFRKEGQNVTLSCEQNLNHDAMYWYRQDPGQGLRLIYYSQIVNDFQKGDIAEGYSVSREKKESFPLTVTSAQKNPTAFYLCASSIGDIRNQPQHFGDGTRLSIL.

This clonotype has only a few counts. This chain uses TRBV12-3 or TRBV12-4 with TRBJ1-2; no clear D. This CDR3 has 13 residues. Trimming shortened V by 4 bases and J by 2 bases, and 8 bases separated the two germline ends. In DNA, the CDR3 is TGTGCCAGCAGTTCGTCAGCCAACTATGGCTACACCTTC. Its protein product is CASSSSANYGYTF.

The rearrangement uses TRBV6-1 and TRBJ1-6; a weak D match, TRBD1 (6 bases). The length of the CDR3 is 15 residues. Trimming shortened V by 9 bases and J by 10 bases, and 22 bases separated the two germline ends. Germline CDR1 and CDR2: MNHNS and SASEGT. DNA for the CDR3: TGTGCCAGTAGAAATGGGGGGCAGGGGCGCTCACCCCTCCACTTT. As protein: CASRNGGQGRSPLHF.

In its sample, this clonotype was seen many times. The V and J genes are TRBV20-1 and TRBJ2-7; maybe TRBD2 (5 bases). CDR1 DFQATT and CDR2 SNEGSKA come from the germline V gene (reference sequence). The CDR3 length is 15 residues. Trimming pared 5 bases from V and 1 base from J, leaving 18 bases between. Here the CDR3 reads CSAVEGAAMSYEQYF. DNA for the CDR3: TGCAGTGCTGTGGAAGGAGCGGCAATGTCCTACGAGCAGTACTTC.

The chain recombines TRBV6-1 with TRBJ1-6; the D is unclear. The ends were cut back, 6 bases at V and 9 bases at J, with 12 bases in the middle. CDR3 length: 13 residues. The V gene's germline CDR1 is MNHNS and CDR2 SASEGT. CDR3 region: CASRQTVGSPLHF. The CDR3 bases are TGTGCCAGCAGGCAAACAGTTGGTTCACCCCTCCACTTT.

The chain carries TRBV19 and TRBJ2-2; either TRBD1 or TRBD2 may fit D (5 bases each). The CDR3 is 16 amino acids. CDR1 and CDR2 (germline): LNHDA, SQIVND (reference sequence). Trimming removed 6 bases from V and 4 bases from J, with 18 bases in between. CDR3 region: CASRPHRGRSTGELFF. The CDR3 region has the DNA TGTGCCAGTAGGCCCCATAGGGGACGAAGCACCGGGGAGCTGTTTTTT.

The chain combines TRBV20-1 with TRBJ2-7; maybe TRBD2 (6 bases). The CDR3 consists of 18 residues. CDR1 and CDR2 (germline): DFQATT, SNEGSKA (reference sequence). V lost 4 bases, J lost 0 bases, and 25 bases lay in between. Here the CDR3 reads CSATTTGGGPRSSYEQYF. DNA for the CDR3: TGCAGTGCTACCACCACCGGGGGAGGCCCCCGAAGCTCCTACGAGCAGTACTTC.

The chain combines TRBV29-1 with TRBJ1-2, with 8 positions matching TRBD1. Germline V gene data show CDR1 as SQVTM and CDR2 as ANQGSEA. Losses at the gene ends were 6 bases for V and 8 bases for J; bases not matched to a gene: 14. The CDR3 length is 14 residues. CDR3 in DNA: TGCAGCGTCCAAGGGTCAGGGGGCGCTTCGGGCTACACCTTC. Residues: CSVQGSGGASGYTF.